This T cell receptor (beta chain) came from a study of OX40 agonist ivuxolimab in advanced cancers. Study at large: As their treatment, patients were administered ivuxolimab, an agonistic anti-OX40 (CD134) antibody. Study results and caveats: On average, CD8+ T cells showed a greater number of expanded clones than CD4+. Antigen targets of the expanded peripheral T cells went undetermined.

Clones were read by immunoSEQ multiplex PCR, and TCRdb kept only the in-frame ones, dropping some. The data show 80,000 to 100,000 clones, about 90% seen once. Details on this clone: Its antigen is currently unknown.

Patients with a history of autoimmune disease or on systemic immunosuppression were excluded. Germline CDR1 WNHNN, CDR2 SYGVQD (reference sequence). J was trimmed by 0 bases and V by 8 bases; bases with no gene match: 7. The CDR3 runs to 14 residues. V and J are TRBV10-1 and TRBJ2-7, with 7 bases lining up with TRBD1. The starting material was CD4+ or CD8+ T cells sorted from blood, obtained in a trial of the OX40 agonist ivuxolimab. The receptor comes from an adult with an advanced solid tumor such as melanoma, head and neck, liver or kidney cancer. The DNA of the CDR3 is TGCGCCAGCCCCAACAGGGGATTCTCCTACGAGCAGTACTTC. Protein sequence: CASPNRGFSYEQYF.